The 13 T cell receptor beta chains below come from one sample, sequenced in a study of blood T cell repertoires in COVID-19 (dated by TCRdb to 2018 to 2021). Library preparation was by the immunoSEQ multiplex PCR assay. This immuneACCESS table, as held by TCRdb, lists in-frame sequences with V and J called but not all clones. Of the missing ones, under half trace to an unresolved V gene in checked studies; the others have no known cause. Within this sample are tens of thousands of clones, with 89% of them counted one time only. About 3.4% of the sample is in the top ten clones. Sequences were obtained from peripheral blood. The receptor source for this set is a woman in her 70s with acute or convalescent COVID-19.

The V call is TRBV10-3, the J call TRBJ1-1; 12 bases match TRBD1. The V and J ends lost 8 bases and 1 base, in that order; junction bases with no gene match: 2. The CDR3 is 14 amino acids. Germline V gene data show CDR1 as ENHRY and CDR2 as SYGVKD. The CDR3 DNA reads as TGTGCCATCGGGACAGGGGGCAGGAACACTGAAGCTTTCTTT. Translating gives CAIGTGGRNTEAFF.

The chain combines TRBV3-1 (or the pseudogene TRBV3-2) with TRBJ2-6, with 10 bases lining up with TRBD1. The CDR3 loop spans 18 amino acids. The V gene's germline CDR1 is LGHDT and CDR2 YNNKEL (reference sequence). V shed 4 bases and J 0 bases; nucleotides not matched to a gene: 6. CDR3 sequence reads: CASSPRDRGTSGANVLTF. CDR3 coding DNA: TGTGCCAGCAGCCCAAGGGACAGGGGTACCTCTGGGGCCAACGTCCTGACTTTC.

The J gene is TRBJ2-1, the V gene TRBV24-1, with D perhaps TRBD2 (5 bases). The germline gives CDR1 KGHDR, CDR2 SFDVKD. Deletions cut 2 bases from V and 15 bases from J, with 16 bases between. The CDR3 contains 13 residues. The CDR3 region is CATSDSQTIKWFF. Here the CDR3 DNA reads TGTGCCACCAGTGATTCCCAGACTATTAAGTGGTTCTTC.

The CDR3 loop reads CASRLTPLAYEQYV. DNA for the CDR3: TGTGCCAGCAGGCTCACCCCACTGGCCTACGAGCAGTACGTC. The rearrangement joins TRBV6-5 to TRBJ2-7, with D unclear. The CDR3 runs to 14 residues. V gave up 6 bases and J gave up 2 bases, with 14 bases separating them. Germline CDR1 and CDR2: MNHEY and SVGAGI.

V is TRBV5-6 and J is TRBJ1-5; D unclear. Trimming pared 3 bases from V and 5 bases from J, leaving 15 bases between. The CDR3 runs 15 residues. Germline loops: CDR1 SGHDT, CDR2 YYEEEE. CDR3 DNA sequence: TGTGCCAGCAGCTCCAGGCGTCTCCCCTATCAGCCCCAGCATTTT. Its protein is CASSSRRLPYQPQHF.

The chain employs TRBV6-2 or TRBV6-3 and TRBJ1-5; a weak D match, TRBD1 (6 bases). The germline V and J ends were trimmed by 6 bases and 6 bases, with 18 bases remaining between them. CDR3 length: 15 residues. CDR1 MNHEY and CDR2 SVGEGT come from the germline V gene. The CDR3 DNA sequence: TGTGCCAGCAGCCCATCCAGGGGCGGCGGTCAGCCCCAGCATTTT. It specifies CASSPSRGGGQPQHF.

The DNA of the CDR3 is TGTGCCAGCAGCTACGGGGCGCCCGGGGGAGCTTTCTTT. Translating gives CASSYGAPGGAFF. V gene TRBV13 combines with J gene TRBJ1-1, with D possibly being TRBD1 (5 bases). Germline values: CDR1 PRHDT, CDR2 FYEKMQ (reference sequence). With 4 bases removed from V and 10 bases from J, the gap between germline ends came to 16 bases. This CDR3 is 13 amino acids long.

This clone was picked up one time. The chain links TRBV5-1 to TRBJ2-5, with D unresolved. CDR3 length equals 15 residues. V was cut by 0 bases and J by 2 bases, with 11 bases left in between. Germline V gene sequence: CDR1 SGHRS, CDR2 YFSETQ. CDR3 nucleotide sequence: TGCGCCAGCAGCTTGGCCCAGGAAAATCAAGAGACCCAGTACTTC. Translation gives CASSLAQENQETQYF.

This chain links TRBV7-2 with TRBJ2-2; 10 nucleotides agree with TRBD1. Germline V CDR1 and CDR2: SGHTA, FQGNSA. This CDR3 region has 16 residues. Trimming cost V 0 bases and J 5 bases; bases outside gene matches: 3. CDR3 region: CASSLADRGRTGELFF. The CDR3 DNA follows: TGTGCCAGCAGCTTAGCCGACAGGGGGCGGACCGGGGAGCTGTTTTTT.

The chain combines TRBV27 with TRBJ2-1, with 11 bases fitting TRBD2. The trim removed 5 bases at V and 11 bases at J, leaving 14 bases unmatched. Germline V lookup: CDR1 MNHEY, CDR2 SMNVEV (reference sequence). This CDR3 contains 16 residues. The CDR3 spells CASSLFTSGSFGKQFF. The DNA for the CDR3 is TGTGCCAGCAGTCTCTTTACTAGCGGGAGCTTTGGGAAGCAGTTCTTC.

The chain joins TRBV18 to TRBJ2-5; D is ambiguous. V lost 5 bases and J lost 3, with 7 bases in between. The CDR3 has 12 residues. Per the germline V gene, CDR1 is KGHSH and CDR2 is LQKENI. The CDR3 protein is CASSSSKETQYF. As DNA, the CDR3 is TGTGCCAGCTCAAGTAGTAAAGAGACCCAGTACTTC.

The chain's CDR3 is CASSPRQGISLDSPLHF. In DNA form, the CDR3 reads TGTGCCAGCAGTCCAAGACAGGGTATTTCTTTGGATTCACCCCTCCACTTT. The chain links TRBV25-1 to TRBJ1-6; TRBD1 aligns across 7 bases. The CDR3 sequence is 17 residues long. Germline lookup yields CDR1 MGHDK and CDR2 SYGVNS. V shed 5 bases and J 8 bases; nucleotides not matched to a gene: 15.

The J gene is TRBJ2-3, the V gene TRBV15; maybe TRBD1 (5 bases). This CDR3 contains 15 residues. The germline CDR1 and CDR2 sequences are LNHNV and YYDKDF (reference sequence). V dropped 1 base and J dropped 0 bases, with 8 bases sitting between them. The CDR3 DNA is TGTGCCACCAGCAGAGGTCCAGGGAGCACAGATACGCAGTATTTT. This sequence encodes CATSRGPGSTDTQYF.